This T cell receptor beta chain was identified during a study of blood T cells in healthy people across ages. Findings of the study overall: Reliance upon unsorted PBMCs precluded definitive naive versus antigen-experienced comparison. Roughly linear declines in TCR beta diversity per million T cells occurred with age.

Per the germline V gene, CDR1 is SGHTA and CDR2 is FQGTGA. V lost 7 bases, J lost 2 bases, and 15 bases lay in between. There are 14 residues in the CDR3. Primers used in a second PCR of about 7 to 12 cycles were a sample-barcoded 5' primer and a J-beta primer mix. MiXCR was run by TCRdb on the 5' RACE reads, yielding one entry per CDR3 protein. The table lists roughly 700,000 distinct CDR3 sequences, 25% of them singletons, with 9.4% in the top ten. This clonotype was recorded a few times. Its antigen is still unknown. These data were likewise used in another study, on T cells of mothers and their children.

The sample consisted of blood. The chain recombines TRBV7-3 with TRBJ2-7; tentative D call: TRBD1 (5 bases). This clonotype was obtained from a boy aged 10-17 years in good health. DNA of the CDR3: TGTGCCAGCAAGGGGCCGAACTCAGCCTACGAGCAGTACTTC. Protein sequence: CASKGPNSAYEQYF. Based on the CDR3 plus reference TRBV7-3 and TRBJ2-7, the full variable domain is GAGVSQTPSNKVTEKGKYVELRCDPISGHTALYWYRQSLGQGPEFLIYFQGTGAADDSGLPNDRFFAVRPEGSVSTLKIQRTERGDSAVYLCASKGPNSAYEQYFGPGTRLTVT.